This TCR beta chain was obtained from a study of blood T cell repertoires in COVID-19. Turning to the study itself: Donors in the United States, Italy and Spain gave samples during acute or convalescent COVID-19. Nucleic acid was either cDNA or gDNA, and it came from T cells, B-cell-depleted T cells, or PBMCs.

In the authors' methods: Reference gene primer amplification yielded estimated nucleated cell counts. This table comes from immunoSEQ multiplex PCR, and its TCRdb copy is limited to in-frame clones, with some not included. The D gene and trimming were derived from the DNA, and the V and J assignments and clone size from that table. The repertoire has more than 150,000 clones, around 86% of them found once; the top ten carry about 6.5%. V was clipped by 1 base and J by 0 bases; unmatched bases: 3. Germline V gene lookup returns CDR1 SGHTA and CDR2 FQGNSA. CDR3 length: 18 amino acids. The V and J genes are TRBV7-2 and TRBJ2-6; 10 positions match TRBD2. The sample comprised peripheral blood. The clonotype originates from a woman aged 40 to 50 with acute or convalescent COVID-19. In DNA, the CDR3 is TGTGCCAGCAGCTTAGGTCCTAGCGGGAGCTCTGGGGCCAACGTCCTGACTTTC. Translation: CASSLGPSGSSGANVLTF.